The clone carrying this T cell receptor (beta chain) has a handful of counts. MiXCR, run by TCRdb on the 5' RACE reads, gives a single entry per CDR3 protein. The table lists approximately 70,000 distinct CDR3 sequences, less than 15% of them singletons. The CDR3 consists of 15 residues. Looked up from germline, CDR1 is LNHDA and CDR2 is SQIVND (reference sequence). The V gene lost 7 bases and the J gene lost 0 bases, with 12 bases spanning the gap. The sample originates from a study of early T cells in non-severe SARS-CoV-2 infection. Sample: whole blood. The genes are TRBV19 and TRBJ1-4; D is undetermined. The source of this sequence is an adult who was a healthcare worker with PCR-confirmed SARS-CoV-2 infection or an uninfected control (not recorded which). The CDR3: CASNAALATNEKLFF. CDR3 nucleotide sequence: TGTGCCAGTAACGCAGCACTTGCAACTAATGAAAAACTGTTTTTT.